One T cell receptor (beta chain) is described in this entry. Germline assignment: CDR1 MNHEY and CDR2 SMNVEV (reference sequence). With 2 bases clipped from V and 0 bases from J, the junction kept 0 bases outside the gene matches. This CDR3 is built from 15 residues. The sample belongs to a study of cytomegalovirus exposure and HLA in healthy donors. Primers for the PCR totalled 60 Vbeta and 13 Jbeta. Generated by immunoSEQ multiplex PCR, the TCRdb table keeps only in-frame clones and is missing some. The table shows 85,000 to 100,000 clones, with roughly nine tenths occurring only once. The sample comprised PBMCs. The gene calls are TRBV27 and TRBJ1-2, with 10 positions matching TRBD1. This clonotype was obtained from a man aged 30-40 years in good health and CMV-seropositive. The CDR3 DNA is TGTGCCAGCAGTTTAGGGACAGGGGCTAACTATGGCTACACCTTC. The encoded protein is CASSLGTGANYGYTF.